This T cell receptor beta chain was recovered during a study of human T cells and chemical hapten exposure. This CDR3 spans 15 amino acids. From germline, CDR1 is MGHDK and CDR2 SYGVNS. Trimming stripped 1 base from V and 11 bases from J, with 17 bases between. Time point noted: patch test 2, 6 weeks after DPC sensitization. Specified treatment: therapeutic diphenylcyclopropenone sensitization with weekly scalp DPC. TCRdb analysed the RACE reads with MiXCR anew, one entry per CDR3 protein. Seen here are about 380,000 distinct CDR3 sequences, 6% to 7% observed once, and the top ten hold 5% to 6%. Regarding the study as a whole: DPC sensitization did not alter TCRs above 1 in 1000 frequency.

A word on this clonotype: Its specificity is unknown.

The material was whole blood, obtained in connection with sensitization to the hapten diphenylcyclopropenone (DPC). V gene TRBV25-1 combines with J gene TRBJ1-4, with D perhaps TRBD1 (6 bases). This TCR derives from a woman under 30 with alopecia areata. Some clones in this sample may be carry-over from other donors' samples. The CDR3 reads CASSELGRGVGKLFF. The CDR3 bases are TGTGCCAGCAGTGAATTGGGCAGGGGCGTGGGGAAACTGTTTTTT.